The 4 T cell receptor beta chains below were found in one sample sequenced in a study of blood T cell repertoires in COVID-19. Only in-frame clones appear in the TCRdb table, and some are missing; sequencing was by immunoSEQ multiplex PCR. The table includes approximately 290,000 clones, approximately 90% detected once. Sequencing used peripheral blood. These receptors were obtained from a woman in her 30s with COVID-19, enrolled during active disease.

The J gene is TRBJ1-2, the V gene TRBV6-1, with 8 bases that match TRBD1. This CDR3 spans 15 amino acids. In germline, CDR1 is MNHNS, CDR2 SASEGT. Trimming cost V 2 bases and J 2 bases; bases outside gene matches: 4. The CDR3 region has the DNA TGTGCCAGCAGTGAACAAGCAGGGGGCAACTATGGCTACACCTTC. This translates into CASSEQAGGNYGYTF.

This clone was recorded once. The gene calls are TRBV27 and TRBJ2-2, with 8 bases fitting TRBD1. In germline, CDR1 is MNHEY, CDR2 SMNVEV (reference sequence). Unmatched junction bases numbered 10, after V lost 6 bases and J lost 7 bases. CDR3 length: 15 amino acids. CDR3 amino acids: CASSRSDRENGELFF. CDR3 nucleotide sequence: TGTGCCAGCAGCCGCTCGGACAGGGAGAACGGGGAGCTGTTTTTT.

The chain joins TRBV2 to TRBJ1-2; possible D gene TRBD1, 5 bases. The germline CDR1 and CDR2 sequences are SNHLY and FYNNEI. The V end was cut by 8 bases, the J end by 4 bases, with 8 bases between. CDR3 length: 11 residues. The CDR3 coding sequence is TGTGCCAGCGGACAAGCCTATGGCTACACCTTC. The encoded protein is CASGQAYGYTF.

This clone was counted a few times. The chain has TRBV10-2 and TRBJ2-1; 9 bases are a match to TRBD2. J lost 4 bases, V lost 8 bases, and 12 bases had no gene match. This CDR3 has 16 amino acids. In germline, CDR1 is WSHSY, CDR2 SAAADI. CDR3 sequence (DNA): TGCGCCAGCCTCCTGCAGATAGCGGGGGTTTACAATGAGCAGTTCTTC. It encodes CASLLQIAGVYNEQFF.